Included here is one TCR beta chain sequence, with context. What it recognizes is unknown. At one boundary the junction diverges from the germline segment, which might be a read error. The protocol was immunoSEQ multiplex PCR, while the TCRdb copy is restricted to in-frame clones and leaves out a portion. The sample contains some 76,000 clones, approximately 95% of which appear only once. Described time point: recipient sample about 28 days before transplant, after cytoreduction. Recipient blood drawn about 28 days pretransplant and days 30, 100, 180 after. Germline values: CDR1 SGHDT, CDR2 YYEEEE. This CDR3 comprises 16 residues. This record belongs to a study of T cell clonotyping in hematopoietic cell transplantation. Study at large: Recipients' pretransplant samples followed cytoreduction.

Study results and caveats: No sorting was done, leaving CD4 and CD8 contributions mixed.

The TCR was taken from a woman aged 45-65 years with acute myeloid leukemia. Some clones in this sample may be carry-over from other donors' samples. This chain links TRBV5-6 with TRBJ2-2; either TRBD1 or TRBD2 may supply D (5 bases each). This sample comprised peripheral blood mononuclear cells, obtained before stem cell transplant. Here the CDR3 DNA reads TGTGCCAGCAGCTTACTGGGGGTCGCGAACACCGGGGAGCTGCTTTTT. Amino acid sequence: CASSLLGVANTGELLF.